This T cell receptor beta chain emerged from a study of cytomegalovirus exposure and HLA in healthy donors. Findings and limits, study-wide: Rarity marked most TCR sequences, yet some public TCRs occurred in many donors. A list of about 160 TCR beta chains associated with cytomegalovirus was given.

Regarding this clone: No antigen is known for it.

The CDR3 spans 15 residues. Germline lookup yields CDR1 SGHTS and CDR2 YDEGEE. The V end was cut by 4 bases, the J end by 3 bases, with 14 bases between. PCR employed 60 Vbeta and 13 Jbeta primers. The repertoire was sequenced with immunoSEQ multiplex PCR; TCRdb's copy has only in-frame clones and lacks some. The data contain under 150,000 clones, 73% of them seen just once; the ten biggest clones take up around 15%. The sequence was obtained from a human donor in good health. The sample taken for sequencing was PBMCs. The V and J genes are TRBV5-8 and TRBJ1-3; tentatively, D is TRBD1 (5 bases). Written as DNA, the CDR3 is TGTGCCAGCAGCCCGAATGGGGGGGATGGAAACACCATATATTTT. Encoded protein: CASSPNGGDGNTIYF.